The clone carrying this T cell receptor (beta chain) was found many times. As yet, its antigen is unknown. This sample is drawn from a study of regulatory T cells in long-lasting Graves disease. Relying on iRepertoire HTBI primers and Arm-PCR of CDR3 regions, the team built TCR beta libraries. TCRdb passed the multiplex PCR reads through MiXCR, listing each CDR3 protein once. This sample has about 520,000 distinct CDR3 sequences, with more than 10% found just once. Study-wide results and limits: Accuracy was possibly reduced by small sample size.

Time point specified: newly diagnosed GD, antithyroid drugs for less than 3 months. From PBMCs, RNA was extracted and then used to make the TCR library. Trimming took off 2 bases at V and 3 bases at J, with 8 bases between the two ends. Germline V gene sequence: CDR1 SGHNT, CDR2 YENEEA. The length of the CDR3 is 13 residues. The same specimen was also included in a second study, on T cells in Graves' hyperthyroidism and ophthalmopathy. That investigation notes: In making diagnoses, clinical symptoms, serum thyroxine and TRAb, thyroid ultrasound and orbital computed tomography were all used. Ophthalmopathy stood apart from stable hyperthyroidism in a 13 V-J model.

This receptor was obtained from a woman aged 25-40 years with Graves disease. Specimen: peripheral blood mononuclear cells (PBMCs), collected at new diagnosis, from a patient treated with antithyroid drugs. The chain combines TRBV11-3 with TRBJ2-7; possibly TRBD2 for D (6 bases). CDR3 amino acids: CASSLTGDYEQYF. The CDR3 DNA follows: TGTGCCAGCAGCTTAACGGGGGACTACGAGCAGTACTTC. The full variable domain, its missing parts supplied by reference TRBV11-3 and TRBJ2-7, is EAGVVQSPRYKIIEKKQPVAFWCNPISGHNTLYWYLQNLGQGPELLIRYENEEAVDDSQLPKDRFSAERLKGVDSTLKIQPAELGDSAVYLCASSLTGDYEQYFGPGTRLTVT.